Listed here are 32 T cell receptor beta chains from one sample, sequenced in a study of CD8 T cells in ankylosing spondylitis. Study-wide results and caveats: For ankylosing spondylitis blood, a TCR beta motif of 7 or 8 highly homologous variants appeared characteristic.

Via MiXCR, TCRdb re-called the 5' RACE reads, giving one row per CDR3 protein. The table includes some 840,000 distinct CDR3 sequences, over 9.5% detected once. Their recognized antigens are unknown. The sample comprised blood, either unsorted or a sorted T cell fraction (not recorded which). These receptors all stem from a male donor with ankylosing spondylitis.

This chain joins TRBV29-1 and TRBJ1-5; D gene unclear. CDR1 and CDR2 (germline): SQVTM, ANQGSEA. This CDR3 has 12 amino acids. Trimming removed 6 bases from V and 4 bases from J, with 10 bases in between. The CDR3: CSVREGNQPQHF. DNA for the CDR3: TGCAGCGTCCGTGAGGGAAATCAGCCCCAGCATTTT.

The chain carries TRBV19 and TRBJ2-1; D may be TRBD1 (7 bases). The V end lost 5 bases, the J end lost 8 bases, and 16 bases lay between the germline ends. Germline loops: CDR1 LNHDA, CDR2 SQIVND (reference sequence). The CDR3 runs 14 residues. The DNA of the CDR3 is TGTGCCAGTAGTCAGGGGGGCGAGGCCTATGAGCAGTTCTTC. It translates to CASSQGGEAYEQFF.

The sample holds a few counts of this clonotype. The V gene is TRBV28, the J gene TRBJ2-7, with D unclear. Germline lookup yields CDR1 MDHEN and CDR2 SYDVKM. The CDR3 runs 13 residues. Deletions cut 2 bases from V and 6 bases from J, with 11 bases between. CDR3 in DNA: TGTGCCAGCAGTTTACTATCCCCGGGCGAGCAGTACTTC. Translated, it gives CASSLLSPGEQYF.

This clonotype was seen repeatedly, ten times or more. This chain connects TRBV29-1 to TRBJ1-1; 7 bases align to TRBD1. Germline V gene lookup returns CDR1 SQVTM and CDR2 ANQGSEA. Germline trimming cut 7 bases from V and 9 bases from J; bases unmatched to any gene: 5. The CDR3 runs 10 residues. CDR3 residues: CSAGQMKAFF. The CDR3 bases are TGCAGCGCGGGACAGATGAAAGCTTTCTTT.

The chain couples TRBV29-1 to TRBJ1-6, with unresolved D. With 7 bases removed from V and 9 bases from J, the gap between germline ends came to 16 bases. The germline V gene encodes CDR1 SQVTM and CDR2 ANQGSEA. This CDR3 comprises 13 residues. CDR3 DNA: TGCAGCGGTGAGGGCGCTTCGCCTTCACCCCTCCACTTT. It yields the protein CSGEGASPSPLHF.

The chain uses TRBV12-3 or TRBV12-4 and TRBJ2-5; no clear D. The CDR3 contains 11 residues. The germline V and J ends were trimmed by 5 bases and 8 bases, with 9 bases remaining between them. The CDR3 here is CASSPEQTQYF. For the CDR3, the DNA is TGTGCCAGCAGTCCGGAGCAAACCCAGTACTTC.

Many counts were recorded for this clonotype. The chain is built from TRBV20-1 and TRBJ2-7, with D perhaps matching TRBD2 (6 bases). V dropped 3 bases and J dropped 2 bases, with 20 bases sitting between them. Looked up from germline, CDR1 is DFQATT and CDR2 is SNEGSKA (reference sequence). The CDR3 has 16 residues. The DNA for the CDR3 is TGCAGTGCTAGTGGGGTTCCGGGACTGGTAACCTACGAGCAGTACTTC. Its translation is CSASGVPGLVTYEQYF.

This clonotype was seen only a few times. The CDR3 DNA reads TGTGCCAGCAGATGGACAGGGGGCAGCTCCTACGAGCAGTACTTC. Translating gives CASRWTGGSSYEQYF. The chain has TRBV6-1 and TRBJ2-7, with 11 nucleotides matching TRBD1. In germline, CDR1 is MNHNS, CDR2 SASEGT. Germline trimming cut 6 bases from V and 0 bases from J; bases unmatched to any gene: 4. The CDR3 extends over 15 amino acids.

The J gene is TRBJ2-3, the V gene TRBV2, with a weak D call TRBD1 (5 bases). V was clipped by 3 bases and J by 2 bases, with 12 bases between them. The length of the CDR3 is 15 residues. Germline assignment: CDR1 SNHLY and CDR2 FYNNEI. The CDR3 protein is CASSDQARVTDTQYF. The CDR3 DNA sequence: TGTGCCAGCAGTGATCAGGCCAGGGTCACAGATACGCAGTATTTT.

This clonotype was detected ten times or more. This chain joins TRBV5-1 and TRBJ2-2; 12 nucleotides agree with TRBD2. This CDR3 has 17 residues. Germline V CDR1 and CDR2: SGHRS, YFSETQ. V shed 0 bases and J 5 bases; nucleotides not matched to a gene: 5. The CDR3 loop reads CASSLGLAGAGTGELFF. CDR3 DNA: TGCGCCAGCAGCTTGGGACTAGCGGGAGCGGGAACCGGGGAGCTGTTTTTT.

V is TRBV20-1 and J is TRBJ1-6; a weak D match, TRBD1 (5 bases). This CDR3 contains 17 residues. The germline V gene has CDR1 DFQATT and CDR2 SNEGSKA (reference sequence). Between the trimmed V and J ends, which lost 3 bases and 0 bases, there was a span of 15 bases. The CDR3: CSARYRWGSSYNSPLHF. In DNA, the CDR3 is TGCAGTGCTAGGTACCGTTGGGGGAGCTCCTATAATTCACCCCTCCACTTT.

This chain uses TRBV20-1 with TRBJ1-3, with a weak D call TRBD1 (6 bases). CDR3 length equals 15 residues. Trimming stripped 1 base from V and 2 bases from J, with 12 bases between. Germline values: CDR1 DFQATT, CDR2 SNEGSKA (reference sequence). As DNA, the CDR3 is TGCAGTGCTAGAGCATTACAGGGTACTGGAAACACCATATATTTT. The encoded protein is CSARALQGTGNTIYF.

CDR3 amino acids: CASSFRDRGRVGYGYTF. The DNA for the CDR3 is TGTGCCAGCAGTTTTCGGGACAGGGGGCGTGTTGGCTATGGCTACACCTTC. V gene TRBV27 combines with J gene TRBJ1-2, with TRBD1 identical over 12 bases. The CDR3 totals 17 residues. CDR1 and CDR2 (germline): MNHEY, SMNVEV (reference sequence). V was clipped by 3 bases and J by 4 bases; unmatched bases: 9.

There are a few counts of this clonotype. This chain uses TRBV27 with TRBJ1-6; TRBD1 agrees at 9 bases. Trimming removed 6 bases from V and 1 base from J; junction bases left unmatched: 4. Per the germline V gene, CDR1 is MNHEY and CDR2 is SMNVEV (reference sequence). This CDR3 spans 16 amino acids. The CDR3 is CASRPQGASYNSPLHF. The CDR3 bases are TGTGCCAGCAGACCACAGGGGGCTTCCTATAATTCACCCCTCCACTTT.

This clonotype was detected many times. The chain uses TRBV5-1 and TRBJ2-1; TRBD1 might be the D (5 bases). Trimming cost V 3 bases and J 1 base, with 17 bases left between them. CDR3 length: 17 amino acids. Germline assignment: CDR1 SGHRS and CDR2 YFSETQ. This CDR3 is CASSSLPLGVSYNEQFF. In nucleotides, the CDR3 is TGCGCCAGCAGCTCCCTACCCTTAGGGGTGTCCTACAATGAGCAGTTCTTC.

This chain joins TRBV4-3 and TRBJ1-1, with D maybe TRBD1 (5 bases). The germline V and J ends were trimmed by 1 base and 7 bases, with 16 bases remaining between them. Germline V gives CDR1 LGHNA, CDR2 YSLEER. The CDR3 extends over 15 amino acids. The DNA of the CDR3 is TGCGCCAGCAGCCAAGTGGCGCAGGGCAGTTTTGAAGCTTTCTTT. Its translation is CASSQVAQGSFEAFF.

This clonotype showed up many times. This chain connects TRBV20-1 to TRBJ2-4; D unresolved. CDR1 and CDR2 from the germline V gene are DFQATT and SNEGSKA (reference sequence). Between the trimmed V and J ends, which lost 6 bases and 6 bases, there was a span of 12 bases. The CDR3 extends over 12 amino acids. This chain's CDR3 is CSASRQLNIQYF. For the CDR3, the DNA is TGCAGTGCCTCCAGACAACTAAACATTCAGTACTTC.

This clonotype was seen at least ten times. This chain joins TRBV7-2 and TRBJ2-1; 8 nucleotides line up with TRBD1. Germline CDR1 and CDR2: SGHTA and FQGNSA. This CDR3 is 13 amino acids long. With V trimmed by 3 bases and J by 10 bases, 5 bases remained unmatched. This CDR3 is CASSFAGTGEQFF. The CDR3 region has the DNA TGTGCCAGCAGCTTCGCCGGGACAGGAGAGCAGTTCTTC.

There are a few counts of this clonotype. The chain joins TRBV7-6 to TRBJ2-1, with 7 bases lining up with TRBD2. The CDR3 has 14 residues. Germline V lookup: CDR1 SGHVS, CDR2 FNYEAQ. V shed 2 bases, J shed 8 bases, and the junction held 6 bases outside the gene matches. The CDR3: CASSLSPGRDEQFF. CDR3 coding DNA: TGTGCCAGCAGCTTATCTCCAGGGAGGGATGAGCAGTTCTTC.

In this sample, this clonotype turned up a few times. J is TRBJ2-7 and V is TRBV24-1, with 8 bases lining up with TRBD2. The trim removed 4 bases at V and 3 bases at J, leaving 7 bases unmatched. The germline gives CDR1 KGHDR, CDR2 SFDVKD. CDR3 length: 15 amino acids. CDR3 protein: CATSEAKAGDYEQYF. The CDR3 nucleotides read TGTGCCACCAGTGAGGCTAAAGCGGGAGACTACGAGCAGTACTTC.

This clonotype was seen many times. The V and J genes are TRBV7-2 and TRBJ1-2; D is unclear. Trimming took off 1 base at V and 4 bases at J, with 13 bases between the two ends. CDR3 length: 15 amino acids. Germline lookup yields CDR1 SGHTA and CDR2 FQGNSA. The CDR3 DNA sequence: TGTGCCAGCAGCTTAGTGGGCGGTGGTGGCTATGGCTACACCTTC. Encoded protein: CASSLVGGGGYGYTF.

This clonotype was seen at least ten times. The chain employs TRBV4-2 and TRBJ2-7; no firm D call. In germline, CDR1 is LGHNA, CDR2 YNFKEQ. The CDR3 runs 11 residues. The V end lost 3 bases, the J end lost 9 bases, and 9 bases lay between the germline ends. The DNA of the CDR3 is TGTGCCAGCAGCCAGGATGAGAGGCAGTACTTC. This encodes CASSQDERQYF.

This clonotype was seen only a few times. The chain employs TRBV12-3 or TRBV12-4 and TRBJ1-1; D ambiguous. The CDR3 covers 14 residues. V was shortened by 3 bases and J by 4 bases, with 12 bases between the two germline ends. The CDR3 loop is CASSFGPAGTEAFF. The DNA of the CDR3 is TGTGCCAGCAGTTTTGGGCCCGCGGGCACTGAAGCTTTCTTT.

This clonotype was counted between two and nine times. The chain carries TRBV19 and TRBJ1-2; 7 bases are a match to TRBD1. Per germline, CDR1 LNHDA and CDR2 SQIVND (reference sequence). With V trimmed by 6 bases and J by 4 bases, 8 bases remained unmatched. CDR3 length: 14 amino acids. CDR3 in amino acids: CASSYRGPVYGYTF. CDR3 in DNA: TGTGCCAGTAGCTACAGGGGCCCGGTCTATGGCTACACCTTC.

This clonotype came up a few times. The chain has TRBV12-3 or TRBV12-4 and TRBJ1-1; D remains unclear. The CDR3 runs to 14 residues. The V end lost 5 bases, the J end lost 1 base, and 11 bases lay between the germline ends. The CDR3 region has the DNA TGTGCCAGCAGTCTAAGGACCCAGAACACTGAAGCTTTCTTT. Protein: CASSLRTQNTEAFF.

CDR3 nucleotide sequence: TGTGCCAGCAACCTTAGAAGGGACCTGGGGTCACCCCTCCACTTT. Its protein product is CASNLRRDLGSPLHF. The chain links TRBV7-2 to TRBJ1-6, with TRBD1 as a possible D gene (5 bases). CDR3 length: 15 residues. Trimming pared 7 bases from V and 10 bases from J, leaving 20 bases between. The germline gives CDR1 SGHTA, CDR2 FQGNSA.

This clonotype has more than one count but fewer than ten. J is TRBJ2-3 and V is TRBV6-2 or TRBV6-3; perhaps D is TRBD1 or TRBD2 (6 bases each). The germline V and J ends were trimmed by 6 bases and 4 bases, with 14 bases remaining between them. CDR3 length: 14 amino acids. Germline-derived CDR1 and CDR2 are MNHEY and SVGEGT. For the CDR3, the DNA is TGTGCCAGCAGGGAGGTAGGGGGGCCAGATACGCAGTATTTT. Its protein product is CASREVGGPDTQYF.

In this sample, this clonotype turned up a few times. This sequence joins TRBV5-5 and TRBJ1-2; a possible D gene is TRBD1 (5 bases). Trimming left V 4 bases short and J 4 bases short, with 14 bases between. The CDR3 sequence is 14 residues long. The V gene's germline CDR1 is SGHKS and CDR2 YYEKEE (reference sequence). CDR3 sequence (DNA): TGTGCCAGCAGCGAAGTTACAGGATTCTATGGCTACACCTTC. The encoded protein is CASSEVTGFYGYTF.

This clonotype was detected ten times or more. This sequence joins TRBV12-3 or TRBV12-4 and TRBJ2-2, with TRBD1 as a possible D gene (6 bases). V was cut by 8 bases and J by 4 bases, with 14 bases left in between. The CDR3 totals 14 residues. The CDR3 here is CASYSDSRTGELFF. In nucleotides, the CDR3 is TGTGCCAGCTATTCGGACAGCCGCACCGGGGAGCTGTTTTTT.

The CDR3 here is CASSARPHNEQYF. The CDR3 coding sequence is TGTGCCAGCAGTGCCCGGCCTCACAACGAGCAGTACTTC. The rearrangement links TRBV28 to TRBJ2-7; no clear D. This CDR3 comprises 13 residues. Trimming removed 5 bases at V and 5 bases at J, with 13 bases between. CDR1 is MDHEN, CDR2 SYDVKM, per germline.

This clonotype was picked up a small number of times. The V and J genes are TRBV7-9 and TRBJ2-1, with 13 bases lining up with TRBD2. The CDR3 contains 16 residues. V lost 4 bases to trimming and J lost 7 bases; unmatched junction nucleotides: 7. Per the germline V gene, CDR1 is SEHNR and CDR2 is FQNEAQ (reference sequence). CDR3 amino acids: CASSSPGLAGNNEQFF. CDR3 nucleotides: TGTGCCAGCAGCTCACCGGGACTAGCGGGAAATAATGAGCAGTTCTTC.

The rearrangement joins TRBV5-1 to TRBJ2-3, with 8 positions matching TRBD1. The CDR3 totals 16 residues. After removal of 5 bases from V and 6 bases from J, the junction contained 14 bases not matched to a gene. Germline V lookup: CDR1 SGHRS, CDR2 YFSETQ. The CDR3 sequence is CASSYGPAGGEDTQYF. Here the CDR3 DNA reads TGCGCCAGCAGTTACGGACCCGCAGGGGGCGAGGATACGCAGTATTTT.